This T cell receptor (beta chain) originates from a study of cytomegalovirus exposure and HLA in healthy donors. The trim removed 6 bases at V and 2 bases at J, leaving 12 bases unmatched. CDR1 is SGHNT, CDR2 YYREEE, per germline (reference sequence). This CDR3 spans 17 amino acids. Overall study results and limits: Some public TCRs appeared in many individuals, while most sequences were rare. In vitro work confirmed that a few CMV-associated chains recognize CMV antigens. The likely origin of a cluster of highly shared sequence variants was a sequencing artifact.

This clone was found a few times. Antigen unknown. The primer mix had 60 Vbeta and 13 Jbeta primers. Using immunoSEQ multiplex PCR, the repertoire was profiled, and TCRdb retains in-frame clones only, with some absent. The table includes roughly 130,000 clones, roughly three fifths detected once. V is TRBV5-4 and J is TRBJ2-3; 10 bases map to TRBD2. Material for sequencing was PBMCs. The sequence was obtained from a male donor in good health and CMV-seronegative. This chain's CDR3 is CASTTTLAGANTDTQYF. The DNA for the CDR3 is TGTGCCAGCACCACCACCCTAGCGGGGGCAAACACAGATACGCAGTATTTT. Variable domain in full (rest from reference TRBV5-4 and TRBJ2-3): ETGVTQSPTHLIKTRGQQVTLRCSSQSGHNTVSWYQQALGQGPQFIFQYYREEENGRGNFPPRFSGLQFPNYSSELNVNALELDDSALYLCASTTTLAGANTDTQYFGPGTRLTVL.